The T cell receptor (beta chain) under discussion was sequenced for a study of T cell responses to AZD1222 COVID-19 vaccine. The wider study: Second doses that came at about 4 or about 12 weeks were put together.

Points from the study as a whole: Reportedly, nearly half the spike-specific TCRs target unmutated variant regions. Elevations in Spike-specific TCR breadth and depth followed administration of two AZD1222 doses. Most donors were white British, females outnumbered males, and clonal diversity was possibly underestimated.

Clones were sequenced by immunoSEQ multiplex PCR, and TCRdb holds only the in-frame ones, with some missing. Among 100,000 or so clones listed, approximately 83% were seen once. CDR1 and CDR2 (germline): LGHDT, YNNKEL (reference sequence). The V end lost 1 base, the J end lost 11 bases, and 11 bases lay between the germline ends. The CDR3 covers 12 residues. About this clone itself: The target antigen is unknown.

The sequences come from peripheral blood, collected on day 0 of AZD1222 vaccination. V is TRBV3-1 (or the pseudogene TRBV3-2) and J is TRBJ1-1; D is undetermined. The clonotype comes from an adult in good health. CDR3 region: CASSQVERVAFF. The CDR3 coding sequence is TGTGCCAGCAGCCAAGTGGAACGCGTCGCTTTCTTT.